This T cell receptor beta chain is from a study of cytomegalovirus exposure and HLA in healthy donors. Study in general: A later analysis reported the 100 to 150 validation repertoires used the same platform as the 666 first-cohort repertoires.

The CDR3 consists of 16 residues. The V segment lost 5 bases and the J segment 0 bases; nucleotides outside the gene matches: 4. In germline, CDR1 is SGHAT, CDR2 FQNNGV. This table comes from immunoSEQ multiplex PCR, and its TCRdb copy is limited to in-frame clones, with some not included. The sample yields 120,000 or so clones, roughly 89% seen once. The donors were in the roughly 120-subject validation cohort; that cohort was separate from the 666-subject first cohort. The material sequenced was PBMCs. This rearrangement joins TRBV11-2 to TRBJ2-1; the match to TRBD2 covers 10 bases. The clonotype was recovered from a woman under 30 in good health and CMV-seronegative. The CDR3 nucleotides read TGTGCCAGCAGCACTAGCGGGGACAGCTCCTACAATGAGCAGTTCTTC. This gives the protein CASSTSGDSSYNEQFF.